These 23 T cell receptor beta chains were sequenced from one sample in a study of blood T cell repertoires in COVID-19. The protocol was immunoSEQ multiplex PCR, while the TCRdb copy is restricted to in-frame clones and leaves out a portion. This table has 100,000 to 150,000 clones, about 80% appearing once. The sequenced material came from peripheral blood. The receptors shown here come from a woman aged 45-59 years with acute or convalescent COVID-19.

The chain carries TRBV7-9 and TRBJ2-1, with 8 bases fitting TRBD2. The CDR3 contains 15 residues. Trimming at V came to 11 bases and at J to 0 bases, leaving 9 bases not matched to a gene. Germline CDR1 SEHNR, CDR2 FQNEAQ (reference sequence). The CDR3 sequence: CAVAGGPPSYNEQFF. The CDR3 DNA follows: TGTGCCGTCGCGGGGGGCCCACCCTCCTACAATGAGCAGTTCTTC.

The rearrangement uses TRBV27 and TRBJ2-3; the D gene is possibly TRBD1 (9 bases). CDR1 MNHEY and CDR2 SMNVEV come from the germline V gene (reference sequence). With 2 bases removed from V and 4 bases from J, the gap between germline ends came to 22 bases. This CDR3 is 18 amino acids long. The CDR3 sequence is CASSLEQRGTGYPDTQYF. CDR3 coding DNA: TGTGCCAGCAGTTTAGAACAGCGGGGGACAGGGTATCCAGATACGCAGTATTTT.

The rearrangement uses TRBV10-3 and TRBJ1-5; the match to TRBD1 covers 10 bases. V lost 10 bases, J lost 2 bases, and 5 bases stayed unmatched. There are 14 residues in the CDR3. Germline V gives CDR1 ENHRY, CDR2 SYGVKD. Written as DNA, the CDR3 is TGTGCCACCGGCGGGACAGGGGGCAATCAGCCCCAGCATTTT. This codes for CATGGTGGNQPQHF.

V is TRBV20-1 and J is TRBJ2-4; D might be TRBD2 (7 bases). The CDR3 consists of 14 residues. In germline, CDR1 is DFQATT, CDR2 SNEGSKA (reference sequence). Trimming left V 3 bases short and J 7 bases short, with 16 bases between. The CDR3 loop reads CSASFGGPRNIQYF. CDR3 coding DNA: TGCAGTGCTAGTTTCGGGGGGCCGAGGAACATTCAGTACTTC.

CDR3 DNA: TGTGCCAGCTCACCGTCCAGGGCGTATAATTCACCCCTCCACTTT. This gives the protein CASSPSRAYNSPLHF. The chain recombines TRBV18 with TRBJ1-6; weak D call: TRBD1 (5 bases). Between the trimmed V and J ends, which lost 3 bases and 4 bases, there was a span of 10 bases. The CDR3 loop spans 15 amino acids. Germline V gene sequence: CDR1 KGHSH, CDR2 LQKENI.

This sequence joins TRBV19 and TRBJ1-1; 7 nucleotides align to TRBD1. Per germline, CDR1 LNHDA and CDR2 SQIVND (reference sequence). The CDR3 is 12 residues long. Trimming removed 6 bases from V and 11 bases from J; junction bases left unmatched: 9. The CDR3 here is CASRRGQTEAFF. For the CDR3, the DNA is TGTGCCAGTAGAAGGGGACAGACGGAGGCTTTCTTT. Full variable domain (remainder filled in from reference TRBV19 and TRBJ1-1): DGGITQSPKYLFRKEGQNVTLSCEQNLNHDAMYWYRQDPGQGLRLIYYSQIVNDFQKGDIAEGYSVSREKKESFPLTVTSAQKNPTAFYLCASRRGQTEAFFGQGTRLTVV.

This rearrangement joins TRBV2 to TRBJ1-4, with 9 bases matching TRBD1. The CDR3 consists of 15 residues. Germline loops: CDR1 SNHLY, CDR2 FYNNEI. Losses at the gene ends were 2 bases for V and 6 bases for J; bases not matched to a gene: 4. Here the CDR3 reads CASSEFGTGYEKLFF. The CDR3 region has the DNA TGTGCCAGCAGTGAATTCGGGACAGGGTATGAAAAACTGTTTTTT.

The chain is built from TRBV6-5 and TRBJ2-7, with TRBD1 as a possible D gene (5 bases). Germline loops: CDR1 MNHEY, CDR2 SVGAGI. Trimming left V 2 bases short and J 7 bases short, with 6 bases between. The CDR3 is 11 residues long. The CDR3 DNA follows: TGTGCCAGCAGTTACAAGGGGGAGCAGTACTTC. Translating it yields CASSYKGEQYF.

Details on this clone: The same CDR3 can be traced to other DNA sequences in this sample. The gene calls are TRBV5-1 and TRBJ2-5; a weak D match, TRBD1 (5 bases). The germline V and J ends were trimmed by 0 bases and 3 bases, with 6 bases remaining between them. Germline V gene sequence: CDR1 SGHRS, CDR2 YFSETQ. This CDR3 is built from 13 residues. In nucleotides, the CDR3 is TGCGCCAGCAGCTTGGTAGGGGAAGAGACCCAGTACTTC. It specifies CASSLVGEETQYF.

The chain joins TRBV19 to TRBJ1-5; TRBD1 agrees at 12 bases. There are 15 residues in the CDR3. Per the germline V gene, CDR1 is LNHDA and CDR2 is SQIVND (reference sequence). With V trimmed by 6 bases and J by 5 bases, 5 bases remained unmatched. The CDR3 loop reads CASSPGTGGYQPQHF. The CDR3 DNA reads TGTGCCAGTAGCCCAGGGACAGGGGGCTATCAGCCCCAGCATTTT.

This chain links TRBV19 with TRBJ1-3, with 9 bases matching TRBD1. The CDR3 sequence is 16 residues long. Germline V gives CDR1 LNHDA, CDR2 SQIVND (reference sequence). The V gene end was trimmed by 3 bases and the J gene end by 0 bases; junction bases not matched to a gene: 3. The CDR3 reads CASSMGTGSSGNTIYF. DNA of the CDR3: TGTGCCAGTAGTATGGGGACAGGGAGCTCTGGAAACACCATATATTTT.

The genes are TRBV29-1 and TRBJ2-3, with 9 bases fitting TRBD2. Germline V gene data show CDR1 as SQVTM and CDR2 as ANQGSEA. Losses at the gene ends were 4 bases for V and 2 bases for J; bases not matched to a gene: 4. The CDR3 extends over 14 amino acids. The CDR3 DNA follows: TGCAGCGTTGTACCTAGCGGGAACACAGATACGCAGTATTTT. Amino acid sequence: CSVVPSGNTDTQYF.

The chain couples TRBV3-1 (or the pseudogene TRBV3-2) to TRBJ2-3; TRBD2 matches at 13 bases. CDR1 and CDR2 from the germline V gene are LGHDT and YNNKEL (reference sequence). J was trimmed by 8 bases and V by 6 bases; bases with no gene match: 23. The CDR3 has 20 residues. The CDR3 nucleotides read TGTGCCAGCAGTCAGATATTATCCCCGGGACTAGCGGGATTGAGGCGTACGCAGTATTTT. Its protein product is CASSQILSPGLAGLRRTQYF.

The rearrangement joins TRBV19 to TRBJ1-2; 7 bases agree with TRBD1. The V and J ends lost 9 bases and 8 bases, in that order; junction bases with no gene match: 18. This CDR3 has 15 amino acids. The germline gives CDR1 LNHDA, CDR2 SQIVND (reference sequence). CDR3 sequence: CASHAPGQTLAGYTF. DNA of the CDR3: TGTGCCAGCCATGCACCGGGACAGACCTTGGCGGGCTACACCTTC.

In DNA, the CDR3 is TGTGCCAGCTGGGCTCCGATGATCACTGAAGCTTTCTTT. It codes for CASWAPMITEAFF. V gene TRBV28 combines with J gene TRBJ1-1; the D is unclear. The CDR3 is made up of 13 amino acids. V was trimmed by 8 bases and J by 4 bases, leaving 14 bases between them. Germline lookup yields CDR1 MDHEN and CDR2 SYDVKM.

The V gene is TRBV5-6, the J gene TRBJ2-3; 8 nucleotides align to TRBD2. Looked up from germline, CDR1 is SGHDT and CDR2 is YYEEEE. The CDR3 is 16 amino acids. The J segment lost 4 bases and the V segment lost 2 bases, leaving 9 bases of the junction unmatched. As DNA, the CDR3 is TGTGCCAGCAGCTTCCTTAGCGGGGAAACGGCAGATACGCAGTATTTT. Translating it yields CASSFLSGETADTQYF.

The CDR3 here is CASSVDGSDRGHGYTF. The CDR3 DNA reads TGTGCCAGCAGCGTAGACGGATCCGACAGGGGGCATGGCTACACCTTC. V gene TRBV9 combines with J gene TRBJ1-2; 10 positions agree with TRBD1. The CDR3 has 16 amino acids. The junction had 8 bases not matched to a gene; V was cut back by 0 bases and J by 6 bases. Germline V gene data show CDR1 as SGDLS and CDR2 as YYNGEE.

The chain combines TRBV9 with TRBJ1-2; D is unclear. The CDR3 is 13 residues long. Trimming removed 0 bases from V and 0 bases from J, with 3 bases in between. CDR1 and CDR2 (germline): SGDLS, YYNGEE. The CDR3 sequence: CASSVGANYGYTF. Here the CDR3 DNA reads TGTGCCAGCAGCGTAGGAGCTAACTATGGCTACACCTTC.

The chain links TRBV6-5 to TRBJ1-3; TRBD1 aligns across 7 bases. The germline CDR1 and CDR2 sequences are MNHEY and SVGAGI. There are 15 residues in the CDR3. Trimming took 7 bases from V and 4 from J; bases not matched to a gene: 10. The CDR3 DNA sequence: TGTGCCAGCACCTTTTCGACAGGGAGCGGAAACACCATATATTTT. Translated: CASTFSTGSGNTIYF.

The chain links TRBV24-1 to TRBJ2-3; D is undetermined. Trimming shortened V by 3 bases and J by 3 bases, and 6 bases separated the two germline ends. The CDR3 is 13 amino acids. Germline V gives CDR1 KGHDR, CDR2 SFDVKD. The CDR3 nucleotides read TGTGCCACCAGTGATCCACAGACAGATACGCAGTATTTT. Amino acid sequence: CATSDPQTDTQYF.

CDR3 in DNA: TGTGCCAGCAGCCAAATCAGGGGAAGGACTGGAAACACCATATATTTT. Translating gives CASSQIRGRTGNTIYF. V gene TRBV28 combines with J gene TRBJ1-3; a weak D match, TRBD1 (6 bases). The V gene's germline CDR1 is MDHEN and CDR2 SYDVKM. V was clipped by 6 bases and J by 2 bases, with 17 bases between them. This CDR3 region has 16 residues.

Here the CDR3 DNA reads TGTGCCAGCAGCCCAGACAGGGGTCAGCCCCAGCATTTT. Translation: CASSPDRGQPQHF. The V call is TRBV7-8, the J call TRBJ1-5; TRBD1 matches 8 bases. Germline V gives CDR1 SGHVS, CDR2 FQNEAQ. Unmatched junction bases numbered 3, after V lost 5 bases and J lost 6 bases. This CDR3 region has 13 residues.

The V gene is TRBV6-1, the J gene TRBJ1-5, with D possibly matching TRBD1 (6 bases). CDR3 length equals 15 residues. Germline V gives CDR1 MNHNS, CDR2 SASEGT. V gave up 1 base and J gave up 6 bases, with 13 bases separating them. Written as DNA, the CDR3 is TGTGCCAGCAGTGAAGTATGGGGGGGCTTTCAGCCCCAGCATTTT. Translation: CASSEVWGGFQPQHF.